Listed here is a single TCR beta chain. As yet, its antigen is unknown. Naive CD8 cells lacked CD45RO, underwent positive selection for CCR7 and left out terminally differentiated effector memory CD45RA+ cells. The entry originates in a study of shared clonotypes between healthy human individuals. Study-wide results and limits: Clonotypes shared by all four donors outscored non-shared clonotypes in generation probability.

The CDR3 has 15 amino acids. Trimming cost V 5 bases and J 0 bases, with 11 bases left between them. Looked up from germline, CDR1 is SGHVS and CDR2 is FNYEAQ. Original processing notes: There were no quality scores in the junction-only immunoSEQ sequences, so filtering differed. Profiling relied on immunoSEQ multiplex PCR, and the TCRdb table lists in-frame clones only, not all of them. Clone size and the V and J calls come from that table; the DNA yielded D and trimming. Seen here are over 2,000,000 clones, about 93% observed once, and the top ten hold more than 1.5%. The rearrangement uses TRBV7-6 and TRBJ1-5; D might be TRBD1 (5 bases). This clonotype originated in a man between 18 and 35 years old in good health. Some clones in this sample may be carry-over from other donors' samples. Source material: naive CD8+ T cells from PBMCs. The CDR3 spells CASSPWGDSNQPQHF. In nucleotides, the CDR3 is TGTGCCAGCAGCCCATGGGGGGATAGCAATCAGCCCCAGCATTTT.